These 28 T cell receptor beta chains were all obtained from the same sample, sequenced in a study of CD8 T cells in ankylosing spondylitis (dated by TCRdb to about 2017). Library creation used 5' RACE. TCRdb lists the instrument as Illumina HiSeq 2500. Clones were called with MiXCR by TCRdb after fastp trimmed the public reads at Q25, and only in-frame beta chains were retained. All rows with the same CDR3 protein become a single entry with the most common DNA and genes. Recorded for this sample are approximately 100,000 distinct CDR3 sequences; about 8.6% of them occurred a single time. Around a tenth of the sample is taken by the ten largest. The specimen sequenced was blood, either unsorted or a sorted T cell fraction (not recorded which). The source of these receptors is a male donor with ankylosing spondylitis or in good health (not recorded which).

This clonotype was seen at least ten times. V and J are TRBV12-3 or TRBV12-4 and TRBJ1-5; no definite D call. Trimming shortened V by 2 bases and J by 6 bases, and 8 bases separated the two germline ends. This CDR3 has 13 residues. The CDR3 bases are TGTGCCAGCAGTTTAAACGCCGCTCAGCCCCAGCATTTT. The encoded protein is CASSLNAAQPQHF.

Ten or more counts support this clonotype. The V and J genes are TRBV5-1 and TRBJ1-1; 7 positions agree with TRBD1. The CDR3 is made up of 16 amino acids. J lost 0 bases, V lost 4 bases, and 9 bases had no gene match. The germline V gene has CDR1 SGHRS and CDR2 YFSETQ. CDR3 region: CASSDRDSNMNTEAFF. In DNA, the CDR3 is TGCGCCAGCAGCGATAGGGACAGCAATATGAACACTGAAGCTTTCTTT.

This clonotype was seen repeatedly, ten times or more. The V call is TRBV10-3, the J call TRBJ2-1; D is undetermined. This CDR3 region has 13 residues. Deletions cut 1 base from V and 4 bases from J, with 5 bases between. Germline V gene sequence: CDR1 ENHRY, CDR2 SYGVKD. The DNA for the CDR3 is TGTGCCATCAGTGAGTTGGGTTACAATGAGCAGTTCTTC. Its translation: CAISELGYNEQFF.

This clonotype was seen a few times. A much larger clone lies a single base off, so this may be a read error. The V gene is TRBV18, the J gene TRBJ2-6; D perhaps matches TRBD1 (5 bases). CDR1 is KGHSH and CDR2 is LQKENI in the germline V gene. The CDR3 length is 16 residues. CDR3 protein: CATSPVQVSGANVLTF. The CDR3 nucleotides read TGTGCCACCTCACCCGTACAGGTTTCTGGGGCCAACGTCCTGACTTTC. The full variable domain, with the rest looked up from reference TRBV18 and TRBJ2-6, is NAGVMQNPRHLVRRRGQEARLRCSPMKGHSHVYWYRQLPEEGLKFMVYLQKENIIDESGMPKERFSAEFPKEGPSILRIQQVVRGDSAAYFCATSPVQVSGANVLTFGAGSRLTVL.

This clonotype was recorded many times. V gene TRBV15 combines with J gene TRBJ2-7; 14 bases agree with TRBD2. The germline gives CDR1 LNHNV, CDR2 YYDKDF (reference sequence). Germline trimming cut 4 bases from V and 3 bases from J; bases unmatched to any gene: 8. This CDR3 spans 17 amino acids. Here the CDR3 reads CATSTGLAGASRYEQYF. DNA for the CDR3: TGTGCCACCAGCACGGGACTAGCGGGAGCCTCCCGCTACGAGCAGTACTTC.

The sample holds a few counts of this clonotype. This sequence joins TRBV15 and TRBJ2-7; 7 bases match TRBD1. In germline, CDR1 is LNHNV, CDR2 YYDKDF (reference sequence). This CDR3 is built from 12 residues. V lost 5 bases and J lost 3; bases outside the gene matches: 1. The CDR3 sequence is CATSPGGYEQYF. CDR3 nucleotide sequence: TGTGCCACCAGCCCAGGGGGCTACGAGCAGTACTTC.

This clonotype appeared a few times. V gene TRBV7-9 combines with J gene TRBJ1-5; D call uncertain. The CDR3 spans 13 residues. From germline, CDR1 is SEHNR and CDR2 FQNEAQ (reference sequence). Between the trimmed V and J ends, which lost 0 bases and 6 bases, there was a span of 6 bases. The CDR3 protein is CASSLALGQPQHF. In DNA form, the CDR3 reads TGTGCCAGCAGCTTAGCGCTTGGTCAGCCCCAGCATTTT. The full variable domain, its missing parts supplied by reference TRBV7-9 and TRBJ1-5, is DTGVSQNPRHKITKRGQNVTFRCDPISEHNRLYWYRQTLGQGPEFLTYFQNEAQLEKSRLLSDRFSAERPKGSFSTLEIQRTEQGDSAMYLCASSLALGQPQHFGDGTRLSIL.

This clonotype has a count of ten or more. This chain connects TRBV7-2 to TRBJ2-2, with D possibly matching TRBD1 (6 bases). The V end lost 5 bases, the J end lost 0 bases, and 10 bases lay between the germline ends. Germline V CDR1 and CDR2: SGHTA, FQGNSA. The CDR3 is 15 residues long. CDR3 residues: CASSPTGTNTGELFF. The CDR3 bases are TGTGCCAGCAGCCCAACAGGGACGAACACCGGGGAGCTGTTTTTT. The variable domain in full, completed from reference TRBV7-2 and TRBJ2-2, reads GAGVSQSPSNKVTEKGKDVELRCDPISGHTALYWYRQSLGQGLEFLIYFQGNSAPDKSGLPSDRFSAERTGGSVSTLTIQRTQQEDSAVYLCASSPTGTNTGELFFGEGSRLTVL.

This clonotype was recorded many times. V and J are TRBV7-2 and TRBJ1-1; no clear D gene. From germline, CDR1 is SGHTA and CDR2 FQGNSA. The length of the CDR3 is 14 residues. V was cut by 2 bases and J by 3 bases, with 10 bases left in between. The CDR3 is CASSLSGVYTEAFF. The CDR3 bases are TGTGCCAGCAGCTTATCAGGAGTATACACTGAAGCTTTCTTT. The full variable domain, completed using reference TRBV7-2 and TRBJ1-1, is GAGVSQSPSNKVTEKGKDVELRCDPISGHTALYWYRQSLGQGLEFLIYFQGNSAPDKSGLPSDRFSAERTGGSVSTLTIQRTQQEDSAVYLCASSLSGVYTEAFFGQGTRLTVV.

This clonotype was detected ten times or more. The DNA for the CDR3 is TGCGCCAGCAGCTTGAACAGGGCCACGAACACCGGGGAGCTGTTTTTT. It is translated as CASSLNRATNTGELFF. The chain recombines TRBV5-1 with TRBJ2-2; TRBD1 is a possible D gene (6 bases). The germline V gene has CDR1 SGHRS and CDR2 YFSETQ. Trimming took 1 base from V and 0 from J, leaving 10 bases between them. This CDR3 is 16 amino acids long.

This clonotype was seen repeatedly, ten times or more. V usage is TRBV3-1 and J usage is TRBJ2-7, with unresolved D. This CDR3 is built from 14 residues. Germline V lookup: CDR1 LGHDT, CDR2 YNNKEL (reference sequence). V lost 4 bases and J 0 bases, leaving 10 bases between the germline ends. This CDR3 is CASSPYGSSYEQYF. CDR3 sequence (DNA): TGTGCCAGCAGCCCCTACGGTAGCTCCTACGAGCAGTACTTC.

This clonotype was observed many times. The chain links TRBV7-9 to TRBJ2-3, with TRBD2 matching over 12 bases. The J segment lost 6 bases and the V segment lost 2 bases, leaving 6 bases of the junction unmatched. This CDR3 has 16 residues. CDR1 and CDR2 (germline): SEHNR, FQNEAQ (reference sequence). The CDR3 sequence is CASSLRLAGVHDTQYF. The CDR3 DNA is TGTGCCAGCAGCTTACGACTAGCGGGGGTGCACGATACGCAGTATTTT.

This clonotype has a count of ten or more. CDR3 DNA sequence: TGTGCCAGCAGTTACGGGGGGAGGACTGAAGCTTTCTTT. Its protein product is CASSYGGRTEAFF. This chain connects TRBV6-6 to TRBJ1-1; weak D call: TRBD1 (5 bases). V lost 2 bases, J lost 5 bases, and 9 bases lay in between. The CDR3 covers 13 residues. CDR1 and CDR2 (germline): MNHNY, SVGAGI (reference sequence).

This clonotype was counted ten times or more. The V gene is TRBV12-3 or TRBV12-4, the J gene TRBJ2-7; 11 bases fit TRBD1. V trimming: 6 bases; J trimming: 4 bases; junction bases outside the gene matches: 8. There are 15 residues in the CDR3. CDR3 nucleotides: TGTGCCAGCAGCCTAGCGGGGACAGGGGGTTACGAGCAGTACTTC. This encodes CASSLAGTGGYEQYF.

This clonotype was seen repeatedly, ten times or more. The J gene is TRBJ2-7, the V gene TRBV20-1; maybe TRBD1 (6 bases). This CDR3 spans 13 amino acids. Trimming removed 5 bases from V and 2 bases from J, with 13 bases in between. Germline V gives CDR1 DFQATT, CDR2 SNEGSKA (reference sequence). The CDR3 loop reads CSAEGDGTYEQYF. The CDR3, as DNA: TGCAGTGCTGAGGGGGATGGCACCTACGAGCAGTACTTC.

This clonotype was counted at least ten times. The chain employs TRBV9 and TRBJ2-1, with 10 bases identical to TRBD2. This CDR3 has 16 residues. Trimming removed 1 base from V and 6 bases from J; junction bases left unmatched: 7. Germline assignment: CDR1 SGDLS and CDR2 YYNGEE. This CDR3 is CASSVSGRAYLNEQFF. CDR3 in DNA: TGTGCCAGCAGCGTAAGCGGGAGGGCCTATCTCAATGAGCAGTTCTTC.

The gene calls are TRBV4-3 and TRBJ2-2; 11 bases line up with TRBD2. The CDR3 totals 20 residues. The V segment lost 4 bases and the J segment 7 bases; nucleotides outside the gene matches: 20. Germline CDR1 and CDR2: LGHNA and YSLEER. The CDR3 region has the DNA TGCGCCAGCAGCCCCCGGGGTAGCGGGGGGGCGAGTTATAGAGACGGGGAGCTGTTTTTT. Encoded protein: CASSPRGSGGASYRDGELFF.

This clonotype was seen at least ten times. CDR3 sequence: CSASASTDTQYF. The CDR3 coding sequence is TGCAGTGCTAGTGCCAGCACAGATACGCAGTATTTT. The chain links TRBV20-1 to TRBJ2-3; D gene uncertain. The CDR3 contains 12 residues. V lost 3 bases and J 0 bases, leaving 4 bases between the germline ends. Germline V CDR1 and CDR2: DFQATT, SNEGSKA (reference sequence).

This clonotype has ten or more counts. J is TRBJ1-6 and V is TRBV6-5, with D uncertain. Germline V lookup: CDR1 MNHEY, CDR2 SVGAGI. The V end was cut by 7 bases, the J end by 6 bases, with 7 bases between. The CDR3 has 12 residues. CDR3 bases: TGTGCCAGCACCCTGTCTAATTCACCCCTCCACTTT. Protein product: CASTLSNSPLHF.

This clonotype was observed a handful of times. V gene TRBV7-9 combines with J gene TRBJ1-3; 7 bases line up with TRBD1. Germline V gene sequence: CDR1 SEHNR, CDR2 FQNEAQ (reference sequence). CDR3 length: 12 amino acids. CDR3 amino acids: CALQGTGNTIYF. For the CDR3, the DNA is TGTGCTTTACAGGGGACTGGAAACACCATATATTTT.

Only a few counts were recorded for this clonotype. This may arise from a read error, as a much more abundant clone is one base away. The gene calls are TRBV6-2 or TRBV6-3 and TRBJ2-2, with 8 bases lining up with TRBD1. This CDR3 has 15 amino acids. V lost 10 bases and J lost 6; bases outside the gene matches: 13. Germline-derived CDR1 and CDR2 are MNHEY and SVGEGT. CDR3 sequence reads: CATTKGQVRAGELFF. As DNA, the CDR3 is TGTGCCACCACGAAGGGACAGGTCAGAGCCGGGGAGCTGTTTTTT.

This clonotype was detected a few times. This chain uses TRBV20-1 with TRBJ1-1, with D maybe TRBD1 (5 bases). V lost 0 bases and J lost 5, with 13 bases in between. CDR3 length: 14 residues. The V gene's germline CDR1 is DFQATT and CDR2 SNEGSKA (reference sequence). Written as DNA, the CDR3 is TGCAGTGCTAGAGATTCGAACAGGAGGACTGAAGCTTTCTTT. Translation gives CSARDSNRRTEAFF.

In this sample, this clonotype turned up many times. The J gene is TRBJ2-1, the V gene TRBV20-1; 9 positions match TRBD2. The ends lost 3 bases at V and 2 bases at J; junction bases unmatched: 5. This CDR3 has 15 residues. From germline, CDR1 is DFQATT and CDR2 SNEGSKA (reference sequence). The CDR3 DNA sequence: TGCAGTGCTAGGACCGGGACTAGCCCCTACAATGAGCAGTTCTTC. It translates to CSARTGTSPYNEQFF.

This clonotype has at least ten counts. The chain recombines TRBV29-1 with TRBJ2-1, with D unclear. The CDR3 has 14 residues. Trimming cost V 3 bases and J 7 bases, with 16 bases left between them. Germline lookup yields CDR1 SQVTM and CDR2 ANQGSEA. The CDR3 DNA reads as TGCAGCGTTGAGGTAGCAGTGGGTCTGAATGAGCAGTTCTTC. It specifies CSVEVAVGLNEQFF.

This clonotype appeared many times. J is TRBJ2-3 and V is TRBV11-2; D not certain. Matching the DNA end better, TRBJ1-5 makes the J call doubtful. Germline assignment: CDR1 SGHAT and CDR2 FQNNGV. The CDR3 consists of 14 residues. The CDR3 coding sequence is TGTGCCAGCAGCTCCCTAACTAGCACAGATACGCAGCATTTT. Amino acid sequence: CASSSLTSTDTQHF.

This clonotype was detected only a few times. CDR3 region: CASSRTGIGETQYF. The CDR3, as DNA: TGTGCCAGCAGCAGGACAGGGATCGGAGAGACCCAGTACTTC. The V gene is TRBV7-2, the J gene TRBJ2-5; 8 bases fit TRBD1. This CDR3 contains 14 residues. Germline V gene data show CDR1 as SGHTA and CDR2 as FQGNSA. V lost 5 bases to trimming and J lost 4 bases; unmatched junction nucleotides: 6.

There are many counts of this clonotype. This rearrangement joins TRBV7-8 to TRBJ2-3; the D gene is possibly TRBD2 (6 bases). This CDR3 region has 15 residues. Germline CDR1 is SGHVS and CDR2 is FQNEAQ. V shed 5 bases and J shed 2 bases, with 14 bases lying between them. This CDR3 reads CASSIRDWDTDTQYF. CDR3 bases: TGTGCCAGCAGCATCCGGGACTGGGACACAGATACGCAGTATTTT.

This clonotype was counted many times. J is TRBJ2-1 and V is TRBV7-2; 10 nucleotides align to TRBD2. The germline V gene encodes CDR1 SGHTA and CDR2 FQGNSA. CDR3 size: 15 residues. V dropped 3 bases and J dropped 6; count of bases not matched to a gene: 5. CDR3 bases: TGTGCCAGCAGCTTCGGAGCGGGAGGGCTCAATGAGCAGTTCTTC. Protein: CASSFGAGGLNEQFF.